This section outlines one T cell receptor (beta chain) sequence together with its context. CDR3 size: 17 residues. Trimming at V came to 3 bases and at J to 7 bases, leaving 7 bases not matched to a gene. Germline values: CDR1 MDHEN, CDR2 SYDVKM. Clones were read by immunoSEQ multiplex PCR, and TCRdb kept only the in-frame ones, dropping some. The data contain more than 200,000 clones, approximately 86% of them singletons. The record originates from a study of blood T cell repertoires in COVID-19. J is TRBJ2-1 and V is TRBV28; 15 positions agree with TRBD2. This sequence was found in a young man with active or convalescent COVID-19. Input material: peripheral blood. This CDR3 reads CASSLETGTSGGNEQFF. For the CDR3, the DNA is TGTGCCAGCAGTTTGGAAACCGGGACTAGCGGGGGGAATGAGCAGTTCTTC.